A single sample is the source of the 8 T cell receptor beta chains below, sequenced in a study of T cell repertoires in cytomegalovirus infection. TCRdb recomputed calls from the reads with MiXCR, one row per CDR3 protein. In the table there are 150,000 to 200,000 distinct CDR3 sequences, 13% to 15% of which are singletons. The specimen was PBMCs. Receptors were obtained from a human donor in good health (CMV status not recorded). Some clones in this sample may be carry-over from other donors' samples.

This rearrangement joins TRBV20-1 to TRBJ2-5; 8 nucleotides line up with TRBD2. V was clipped by 5 bases and J by 2 bases; unmatched bases: 10. This CDR3 region has 15 residues. Per germline, CDR1 DFQATT and CDR2 SNEGSKA (reference sequence). CDR3 bases: TGCAGTGCTGACCGTAGCGGGGTAACGCAAGAGACCCAGTACTTC. This translates into CSADRSGVTQETQYF.

The J gene is TRBJ2-7, the V gene TRBV4-1, with D hard to call. Per the germline V gene, CDR1 is MGHRA and CDR2 is YSYEKL. The CDR3 has 13 residues. Trimming shortened V by 4 bases and J by 3 bases, and 10 bases separated the two germline ends. CDR3 DNA: TGCGCCAGCAGCCTACGGAAGGACTACGAGCAGTACTTC. This codes for CASSLRKDYEQYF.

This clonotype has more than one count but fewer than ten. The chain joins TRBV7-9 to TRBJ1-2, with D hard to call. CDR3 length: 11 amino acids. With 8 bases removed from V and 4 bases from J, the gap between germline ends came to 8 bases. Germline V gives CDR1 SEHNR, CDR2 FQNEAQ (reference sequence). CDR3 sequence: CASGVSYGYTF. The CDR3 DNA reads as TGTGCCAGCGGGGTTAGCTATGGCTACACCTTC. Based on the CDR3 plus reference TRBV7-9 and TRBJ1-2, the full variable domain is DTGVSQNPRHKITKRGQNVTFRCDPISEHNRLYWYRQTLGQGPEFLTYFQNEAQLEKSRLLSDRFSAERPKGSFSTLEIQRTEQGDSAMYLCASGVSYGYTFGSGTRLTVV.

This clonotype came up a few times. The chain has TRBV4-1 and TRBJ2-2; D gene ambiguous. Looked up from germline, CDR1 is MGHRA and CDR2 is YSYEKL. V lost 0 bases and J 8 bases, leaving 16 bases between the germline ends. The CDR3 is 16 amino acids. The CDR3 DNA follows: TGCGCCAGCAGCCAAGATGTCGGGCAGCCGCGGGGGGAGCTGTTTTTT. Its translation: CASSQDVGQPRGELFF.

The sample holds a few counts of this clonotype. The V gene is TRBV2, the J gene TRBJ1-1; D remains ambiguous. This CDR3 spans 14 amino acids. Germline V lookup: CDR1 SNHLY, CDR2 FYNNEI. Trimming took off 7 bases at V and 5 bases at J, with 17 bases between the two ends. CDR3 DNA: TGTGCCAGCACCCCGTCGACCGTGAGGACTGAAGCTTTCTTT. This codes for CASTPSTVRTEAFF.

This clonotype has ten or more counts. The chain recombines TRBV7-2 with TRBJ2-7; D possibly matches TRBD1 or TRBD2 (5 bases each). V lost 4 bases to trimming and J lost 6 bases, with 19 bases between them. Germline V gene sequence: CDR1 SGHTA, CDR2 FQGNSA. The CDR3 totals 15 residues. DNA of the CDR3: TGTGCCAGCAGCTCGAGGGGCGGAGTTGGGGGCGAGCAGTACTTC. It codes for CASSSRGGVGGEQYF.

V usage is TRBV5-1 and J usage is TRBJ1-1; D not resolved. Germline-derived CDR1 and CDR2 are SGHRS and YFSETQ. V lost 0 bases and J 4 bases, leaving 13 bases between the germline ends. The CDR3 sequence is 15 residues long. The CDR3 nucleotides are TGCGCCAGCAGCTTGGAATCGGGCCGACGCACTGAAGCTTTCTTT. Its translation is CASSLESGRRTEAFF. Filled out from reference TRBV5-1 and TRBJ1-1, the complete variable domain reads KAGVTQTPRYLIKTRGQQVTLSCSPISGHRSVSWYQQTPGQGLQFLFEYFSETQRNKGNFPGRFSGRQFSNSRSEMNVSTLELGDSALYLCASSLESGRRTEAFFGQGTRLTVV.

Only a few counts were recorded for this clonotype. The rearrangement joins TRBV6-2 or TRBV6-3 to TRBJ2-7, with a weak D call TRBD2 (5 bases). V was cut by 0 bases and J by 3 bases, with 12 bases left in between. The germline CDR1 and CDR2 sequences are MNHEY and SVGEGT. The CDR3 is 15 residues long. For the CDR3, the DNA is TGTGCCAGCAGTTACTCGATGCCTAGCAGCTACGAGCAGTACTTC. The encoded protein is CASSYSMPSSYEQYF.